Listed here are 8 T cell receptor beta chains from one sample, sequenced in a study of blood T cell repertoires in COVID-19. The assay was immunoSEQ multiplex PCR, and TCRdb's table has in-frame clones only and misses some. This table has fewer than 450,000 clones, 70% to 90% appearing once. Sample: PBMCs or T cells enriched from blood (not recorded which). The receptors were gathered from a woman in her thirties or forties with acute COVID-19.

J is TRBJ1-1 and V is TRBV14; 8 bases align to TRBD1. CDR1 is SGHDN and CDR2 is FVKESK in the germline V gene. J was trimmed by 8 bases and V by 0 bases; bases with no gene match: 5. The CDR3 loop spans 14 amino acids. The CDR3 DNA sequence: TGTGCCAGCAGCCAAGAGGTTGGGGACAGGGAAGCTTTCTTT. It is translated as CASSQEVGDREAFF. The full variable domain, in which reference TRBV14 and TRBJ1-1 provide the parts outside the CDR3, is EAGVTQFPSHSVIEKGQTVTLRCDPISGHDNLYWYRRVMGKEIKFLLHFVKESKQDESGMPNNRFLAERTGGTYSTLKVQPAELEDSGVYFCASSQEVGDREAFFGQGTRLTVV.

The V call is TRBV6-5, the J call TRBJ2-3; possibly TRBD2 for D (7 bases). The germline V and J ends were trimmed by 6 bases and 4 bases, with 14 bases remaining between them. This CDR3 contains 14 residues. The germline V gene has CDR1 MNHEY and CDR2 SVGAGI. The chain's CDR3 is CASRDTGGPDTQYF. CDR3 in DNA: TGTGCCAGCAGGGATACGGGGGGCCCAGATACGCAGTATTTT.

The chain links TRBV3-1 (or the pseudogene TRBV3-2) to TRBJ1-2; possibly TRBD1 for D (5 bases). This CDR3 spans 14 amino acids. Trimming removed 5 bases from V and 4 bases from J, with 14 bases in between. The germline gives CDR1 LGHDT, CDR2 YNNKEL (reference sequence). Written as DNA, the CDR3 is TGTGCCAGCAGCGATTGGGGCCTAGGCTATGGCTACACCTTC. Its translation: CASSDWGLGYGYTF.

The chain employs TRBV20-1 and TRBJ2-3; D call uncertain. This CDR3 region has 16 residues. Per germline, CDR1 DFQATT and CDR2 SNEGSKA (reference sequence). Trimming removed 3 bases from V and 2 bases from J, with 18 bases in between. The CDR3 spells CSASFFAGGDTDTQYF. CDR3 nucleotides: TGCAGTGCTAGTTTTTTCGCCGGCGGTGACACAGATACGCAGTATTTT.

The genes are TRBV4-1 and TRBJ2-3; D perhaps matches TRBD2 (5 bases). With 0 bases removed from V and 3 bases from J, the gap between germline ends came to 13 bases. The CDR3 covers 16 residues. Germline CDR1 reads MGHRA; CDR2 reads YSYEKL. The CDR3 nucleotides read TGCGCCAGCAGCCAAGACGGACTGCTGGTGACAGATACGCAGTATTTT. Translating gives CASSQDGLLVTDTQYF.

J is TRBJ2-3 and V is TRBV6-5; D possibly corresponds to TRBD2 (5 bases). Trimming left V 10 bases short and J 0 bases short, with 17 bases between. Germline lookup yields CDR1 MNHEY and CDR2 SVGAGI. CDR3 length: 15 residues. CDR3 sequence (DNA): TGTGCCACCCGGAGGTTTGTCTCGAGCACAGATACGCAGTATTTT. It translates to CATRRFVSSTDTQYF.

V is TRBV7-8 and J is TRBJ1-6, with 8 bases that match TRBD1. The CDR3 is 19 residues long. Germline CDR1 SGHVS, CDR2 FQNEAQ. The junction had 7 bases not matched to a gene; V was cut back by 0 bases and J by 0 bases. Written as DNA, the CDR3 is TGTGCCAGCAGCTTAGCGGGGACAGGCCGTAGCTCCTATAATTCACCCCTCCACTTT. It yields the protein CASSLAGTGRSSYNSPLHF.

This clone has a handful of counts. This chain links TRBV14 with TRBJ1-1; D is unclear. The CDR3 has 15 amino acids. Germline V gene sequence: CDR1 SGHDN, CDR2 FVKESK. V was pared by 0 bases and J by 1 base, with 9 bases between. Written as DNA, the CDR3 is TGTGCCAGCAGCCAAGATACCAGATGGAACACTGAAGCTTTCTTT. Amino acids: CASSQDTRWNTEAFF. Full variable domain (outside the CDR3, taken from reference TRBV14 and TRBJ1-1): EAGVTQFPSHSVIEKGQTVTLRCDPISGHDNLYWYRRVMGKEIKFLLHFVKESKQDESGMPNNRFLAERTGGTYSTLKVQPAELEDSGVYFCASSQDTRWNTEAFFGQGTRLTVV.